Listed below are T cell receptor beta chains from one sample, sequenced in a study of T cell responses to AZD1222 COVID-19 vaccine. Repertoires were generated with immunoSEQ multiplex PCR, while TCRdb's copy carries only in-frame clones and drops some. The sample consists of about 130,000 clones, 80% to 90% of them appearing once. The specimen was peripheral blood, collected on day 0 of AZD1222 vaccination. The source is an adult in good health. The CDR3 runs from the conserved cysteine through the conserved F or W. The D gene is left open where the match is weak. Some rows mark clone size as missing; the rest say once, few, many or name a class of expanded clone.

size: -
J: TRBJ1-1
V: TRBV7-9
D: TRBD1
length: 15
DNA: TGTGCCAGCAGCTTAGCGGAACAGGGGGCAATCGGAGCTTTCTTT
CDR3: CASSLAEQGAIGAFF

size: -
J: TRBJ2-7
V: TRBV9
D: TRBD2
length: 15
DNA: TGTGCCAGCAGCGTAGACCCTAGCGGGAGTTACGAGCAGTACTTC
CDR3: CASSVDPSGSYEQYF

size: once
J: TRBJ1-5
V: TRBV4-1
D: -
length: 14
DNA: TGCGCCAGCAGTGTTTACGGAAGCAATCAGCCCCAGCATTTT
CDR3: CASSVYGSNQPQHF

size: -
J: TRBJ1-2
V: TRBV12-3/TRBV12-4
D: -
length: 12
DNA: TGTGCCAGCAGTTTACGCGGCTATGGCTACACCTTC
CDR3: CASSLRGYGYTF

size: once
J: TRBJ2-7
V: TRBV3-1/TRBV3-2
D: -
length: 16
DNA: TGTGCCAGCAGCCAAGATCTCCCGGCTGACCCCTACGAGCAGTACTTC
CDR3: CASSQDLPADPYEQYF

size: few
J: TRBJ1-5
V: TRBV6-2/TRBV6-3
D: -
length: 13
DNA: TGTGCCAGCAGTTATCGGGGAAATCAGCCCCAGCATTTT
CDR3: CASSYRGNQPQHF

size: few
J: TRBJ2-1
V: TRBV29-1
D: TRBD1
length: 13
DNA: TGCAGCGTTGGGGGACAGGGGGGCAATGAGCAGTTCTTC
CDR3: CSVGGQGGNEQFF

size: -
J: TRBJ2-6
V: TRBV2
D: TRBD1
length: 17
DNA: TGTGCCAGCTTCCCGGGACAGGGGATAAAAGGGGCCAACGTCCTGACTTTC
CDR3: CASFPGQGIKGANVLTF

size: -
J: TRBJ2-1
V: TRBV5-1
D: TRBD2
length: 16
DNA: TGCGCCAGCAGCTTGGAGCTAGCGGGCTATTACAATGAGCAGTTCTTC
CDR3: CASSLELAGYYNEQFF

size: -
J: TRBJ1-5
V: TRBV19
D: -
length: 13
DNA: TGTACCAGTTCCCCGGGGGCGGGTCAGCCCCAGCATTTT
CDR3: CTSSPGAGQPQHF

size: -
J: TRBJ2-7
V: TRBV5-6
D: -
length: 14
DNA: TGTGCCAGCCGGAGGACCGTTCTCTCCTACGAGCAGTACTTC
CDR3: CASRRTVLSYEQYF

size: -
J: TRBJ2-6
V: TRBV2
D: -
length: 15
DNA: TGTGCCCTCCGTTTAGAGGGAGCTGGGGCCAACGTCCTGACTTTC
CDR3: CALRLEGAGANVLTF

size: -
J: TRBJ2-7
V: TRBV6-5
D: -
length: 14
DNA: TGTGCCAGCAGTCGCCCCGATGTGGGGTACGAGCAGTACTTC
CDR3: CASSRPDVGYEQYF

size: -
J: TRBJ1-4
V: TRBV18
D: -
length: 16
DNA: TGTGCCAGCTCAGCTACAGGGTTAAGAACTAATGAAAAACTGTTTTTT
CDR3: CASSATGLRTNEKLFF

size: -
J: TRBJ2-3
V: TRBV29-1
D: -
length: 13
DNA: TGCAGCGCCGACCCACAGAACACAGATACGCAGTATTTT
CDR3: CSADPQNTDTQYF

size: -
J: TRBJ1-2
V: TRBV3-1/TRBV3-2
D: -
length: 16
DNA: TGTGCCAGCAGCCAAGGCGACACAGCGAGTCGGGGCGGCTACACCTTC
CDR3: CASSQGDTASRGGYTF

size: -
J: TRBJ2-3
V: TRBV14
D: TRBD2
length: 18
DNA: TGTGCCAGCAGCCAAGATTTCCTGGCGGGAGTAGGCACAGATACGCAGTATTTT
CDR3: CASSQDFLAGVGTDTQYF

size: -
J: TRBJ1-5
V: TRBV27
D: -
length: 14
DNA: TGTGCCAGCAGGTTACAGGGTAGCAATCAGCCCCAGCATTTT
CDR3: CASRLQGSNQPQHF

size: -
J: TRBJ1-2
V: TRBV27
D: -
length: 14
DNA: TGTGCCAGCAGTTTCCTCGGCTCTAACTATGGCTACACCTTC
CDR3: CASSFLGSNYGYTF

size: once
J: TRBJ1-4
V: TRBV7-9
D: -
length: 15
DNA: TGTGCCAGCAGCTTAGGCAATGAGTGGGGTGAAAAACTGTTTTTT
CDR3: CASSLGNEWGEKLFF

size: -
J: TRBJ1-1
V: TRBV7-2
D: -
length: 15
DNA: TGTGCCAGCAGCACCGTGGGGACCAGGACCACTGAAGCTTTCTTT
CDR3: CASSTVGTRTTEAFF

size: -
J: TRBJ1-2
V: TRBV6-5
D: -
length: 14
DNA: TGTGCCAGCAGCCGGGGCCGGGACGGAGATGGCTACACCTTC
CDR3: CASSRGRDGDGYTF

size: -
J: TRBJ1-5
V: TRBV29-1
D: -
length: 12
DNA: TGCAGCGTTGGAGGGGACCATCAGCCCCAGCATTTT
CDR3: CSVGGDHQPQHF

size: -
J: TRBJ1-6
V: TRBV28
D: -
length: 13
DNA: TGTGCCAGCAGAACTCCCGGAAATTCACCCCTCCACTTT
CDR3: CASRTPGNSPLHF

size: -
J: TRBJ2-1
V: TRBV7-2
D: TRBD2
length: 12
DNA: TGTGCCAGCAGCTTAATGGGAGGGGAGCAGTTCTTC
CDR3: CASSLMGGEQFF

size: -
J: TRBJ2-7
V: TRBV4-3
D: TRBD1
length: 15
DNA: TGCGCCAGCAGCCAAACCGGGACAGGGGGCTACGAGCAGTACTTC
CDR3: CASSQTGTGGYEQYF